The present T cell receptor beta chain was sequenced within a study of blood T cell repertoires in COVID-19. Study-level background: There were acute and convalescent COVID-19 samples, and they came from the United States, Italy and Spain. The cDNA or gDNA used as material had been derived from T cells, B-cell-depleted T cells, or PBMCs.

This CDR3 region has 13 residues. V lost 6 bases and J 4 bases, leaving 10 bases between the germline ends. The age range of participants was about 18 to 90 years, with residence in under 25 US areas. The repertoire was sequenced with immunoSEQ multiplex PCR; TCRdb's copy has only in-frame clones and lacks some. The data contain 370,000 or so clones, about 90% of them seen just once; the ten biggest clones take up 1% to 1.5%. The TCR sequence derives from a man aged 25 to 45 who had recovered from COVID-19. The V call is TRBV12-3 or TRBV12-4, the J call TRBJ1-5; tentatively, D is TRBD1 (5 bases). The sample taken for sequencing was PBMCs or T cells enriched from blood (not recorded which). The DNA for the CDR3 is TGTGCCAGCAGAGCACAGGTAAATCAGCCCCAGCATTTT. Translated: CASRAQVNQPQHF.